This T cell receptor (beta chain) was identified in a study of T cell responses to AZD1222 COVID-19 vaccine. Findings and caveats of the study: Dominant CD4 TCR responses targeted spike regions 160-218 and 743-854. It should be noted that donors were predominantly white British and more often female, and clonal diversity was possibly underestimated.

CDR3 length equals 16 residues. Germline-derived CDR1 and CDR2 are SEHNR and FQNEAQ (reference sequence). V lost 5 bases and J 12 bases, leaving 26 bases between the germline ends. Samples with a second dose at about 4 or about 12 weeks were pooled together. Assay: immunoSEQ multiplex PCR; the TCRdb copy retains only in-frame clones and omits some. The sample contains around 80,000 clones, around 90% of which appear only once. On this clone: Its antigen is undetermined.

The chain recombines TRBV7-9 with TRBJ2-4, with a weak D call TRBD2 (7 bases). The sample was peripheral blood, taken 28 days after the second AZD1222 dose. The sequence was obtained from an adult who received the AZD1222 COVID-19 vaccine. The chain's CDR3 is CASSSGDLGGGAAQYF. The CDR3 DNA reads TGTGCCAGCAGCAGCGGGGACCTAGGGGGGGGAGCCGCTCAGTACTTC.